A selection of T cell receptor beta chains follows, all from one sample in a study of blood T cell repertoires in COVID-19. Data came from immunoSEQ multiplex PCR; TCRdb stores just in-frame clones and leaves some out. The sample holds 50,000 to 70,000 clones, around 87% seen once. The sample consisted of peripheral blood. The receptors originated from a man aged 60 to 69 with active or convalescent COVID-19. The CDR3 runs from the conserved cysteine through the conserved F or W. Each record gives: V gene, D gene, J gene, clone size, CDR3 protein, CDR3 DNA. D genes are given only for firm matches. Not all rows give a size; the values are once, few, many and, for expanded clones, a class.

TRBV29-1	TRBD2	TRBJ2-3	-	CSVLSGNTDTQYF	TGCAGCGTTCTTAGCGGGAACACAGATACGCAGTATTTT
TRBV7-2	-	TRBJ1-2	-	CASSPATANRGYTF	TGTGCCAGCAGCCCCGCGACAGCCAACAGGGGCTACACCTTC
TRBV3-1/TRBV3-2	-	TRBJ2-5	-	CASGQGLDETETQYF	TGTGCCAGCGGTCAAGGACTCGACGAAACGGAGACCCAGTACTTC
TRBV24-1	TRBD2	TRBJ2-7	once	CATSDSPRTRLAGGSYEQYF	TGTGCCACCAGTGATTCCCCTCGGACCCGGCTTGCGGGAGGGAGCTACGAGCAGTACTTC
TRBV10-2	TRBD1	TRBJ2-2	once	CASKKQGAGGELFF	TGCGCCAGTAAAAAACAGGGGGCGGGCGGGGAGCTGTTTTTT
TRBV7-2	TRBD2	TRBJ2-3	-	CASRSRRGGTDTQYF	TGTGCCAGCAGAAGTCGGCGGGGGGGCACAGATACGCAGTATTTT
TRBV7-2	-	TRBJ2-4	-	CASSSGFSGQFQYF	TGTGCCAGCAGCTCAGGCTTCAGCGGGCAATTTCAGTACTTC
TRBV7-2	TRBD1	TRBJ2-3	-	CASSPPRTGGRTDTQYF	TGTGCCAGCAGCCCGCCCCGGACAGGGGGGCGGACAGATACGCAGTATTTT
TRBV6-7	TRBD1	TRBJ1-5	-	CASSQRGREILGGQPQHF	TGTGCCAGCAGCCAAAGGGGGCGCGAAATCTTGGGTGGACAGCCCCAGCATTTT
TRBV14	-	TRBJ2-1	-	CASSQRRGEQFF	TGTGCCAGCAGCCAAAGACGCGGGGAGCAGTTCTTC
TRBV7-3	-	TRBJ2-1	once	CASRRNRDNEQFF	TGTGCCAGCAGGAGAAACCGAGACAATGAGCAGTTCTTC
TRBV19	-	TRBJ2-2	once	CASRRPGSDYTGELFF	TGTGCCAGTAGGAGACCGGGATCAGACTACACCGGGGAGCTGTTTTTT
TRBV19	-	TRBJ1-5	-	CASSSGINQPQHF	TGTGCCAGTAGTAGCGGCATCAATCAGCCCCAGCATTTT
TRBV7-8	TRBD1	TRBJ1-2	-	CASSASQGARGYTF	TGTGCCAGCAGCGCCAGCCAGGGGGCGCGTGGCTACACCTTC
TRBV3-1/TRBV3-2	TRBD1	TRBJ1-2	-	CASSQRGQGGNYGYTF	TGTGCCAGCAGCCAACGCGGACAGGGCGGCAACTATGGCTACACCTTC
TRBV3-1/TRBV3-2	-	TRBJ1-1	-	CASSQAQEAFF	TGTGCCAGCAGCCAAGCCCAGGAAGCTTTCTTT
TRBV6-5	-	TRBJ1-5	-	CASSRGGARSQPQHF	TGTGCCAGCAGCCGGGGGGGGGCGCGTAGTCAGCCCCAGCATTTT
TRBV5-1	-	TRBJ1-5	-	CASSLDGGTSNQPQHF	TGCGCCAGCAGCTTGGATGGGGGGACCAGCAATCAGCCCCAGCATTTT
TRBV30	-	TRBJ2-5	-	CAWSTRALQETQYF	TGTGCCTGGAGCACGAGGGCACTACAAGAGACCCAGTACTTC
TRBV6-5	-	TRBJ1-6	-	CASSSGGRLSPLHF	TGTGCCAGCAGCTCCGGGGGGCGCCTTTCACCCCTCCACTTT
TRBV6-2/TRBV6-3	-	TRBJ1-2	-	CASSYAGRINYGYTF	TGTGCCAGCAGTTACGCGGGGCGCATTAACTATGGCTACACCTTC
TRBV4-1	TRBD2	TRBJ2-1	-	CASSQVRTSGYNEQFF	TGCGCCAGCAGCCAAGTTCGGACTAGCGGCTACAATGAGCAGTTCTTC
TRBV2	-	TRBJ1-5	-	CASRASGGRNQPQHF	TGTGCCAGCAGGGCCAGTGGGGGCCGCAATCAGCCCCAGCATTTT
TRBV6-5	TRBD1	TRBJ1-4	-	CASSSGQGVTNEKLFF	TGTGCCAGCAGTTCCGGACAGGGGGTAACTAATGAAAAACTGTTTTTT
TRBV5-1	TRBD2	TRBJ2-1	-	CASSLAGLAGGGEQFF	TGCGCCAGCAGCTTGGCGGGACTAGCGGGGGGAGGGGAGCAGTTCTTC
TRBV6-4	-	TRBJ2-1	-	CASSDQSSPKYNEQFF	TGTGCCAGCAGTGACCAGTCTAGTCCAAAGTACAATGAGCAGTTCTTC
TRBV2	-	TRBJ1-4	-	CASSETGTTNEKLFF	TGTGCCAGCAGTGAAACCGGGACAACTAATGAAAAACTGTTTTTT
TRBV4-1	TRBD1	TRBJ2-7	-	CASSSWTGSRGEQYF	TGCGCCAGCAGCTCTTGGACAGGGAGTAGAGGCGAGCAGTACTTC
TRBV5-1	-	TRBJ2-5	-	CASSLGSEAETQYF	TGCGCCAGCAGCTTGGGTAGCGAGGCAGAGACCCAGTACTTC
TRBV11-2	TRBD2	TRBJ2-7	-	CASSLYGTSGSEQYF	TGTGCCAGCAGCTTATATGGGACTAGCGGGTCGGAGCAGTACTTC
TRBV6-6	-	TRBJ1-2	-	CASGGRRRKSYGYTF	TGTGCCAGCGGGGGCAGACGCCGCAAAAGCTATGGCTACACCTTC
TRBV2	-	TRBJ1-2	-	CASSALTGPYGYTF	TGTGCCAGCAGTGCCTTGACAGGACCCTATGGCTACACCTTC
TRBV19	-	TRBJ1-5	-	CASSNREGGNQPQHF	TGTGCCAGTAGCAACAGGGAAGGAGGCAATCAGCCCCAGCATTTT
TRBV13	TRBD2	TRBJ2-1	once	CASSLGLTGGGGDEQFF	TGTGCCAGCAGCTTAGGCCTCACCGGCGGGGGTGGGGATGAGCAGTTCTTC
TRBV28	-	TRBJ1-3	few	CASKEALGPRGNTIYF	TGTGCCAGCAAGGAGGCTTTAGGGCCGCGGGGAAACACCATATATTTT
TRBV12-3/TRBV12-4	-	TRBJ1-5	-	CASSSLGGQPQHF	TGTGCCAGCAGTTCGCTAGGCGGCCAGCCCCAGCATTTT
TRBV11-2	TRBD1	TRBJ1-2	few	CASANPYRGRYGYTF	TGTGCCAGCGCAAACCCCTACAGGGGACGTTATGGCTACACCTTC
TRBV5-1	TRBD2	TRBJ2-3	-	CASSLAGGGARFKTDTQYF	TGCGCCAGCAGCTTGGCTGGCGGGGGGGCTAGATTTAAGACAGATACGCAGTATTTT
TRBV7-9	-	TRBJ1-1	once	CASSLQAMNTEAFF	TGTGCCAGCAGCTTACAGGCTATGAACACTGAAGCTTTCTTT
TRBV24-1	TRBD2	TRBJ2-1	-	CATSGAGNYNEQFF	TGTGCCACCTCGGGAGCGGGGAACTACAATGAGCAGTTCTTC
TRBV28	-	TRBJ1-2	-	CASRQAGYTF	TGTGCCAGCAGACAGGCTGGCTACACCTTC
TRBV5-1	TRBD1	TRBJ2-7	-	CASRTGEAAYEQYF	TGCGCCAGCAGGACAGGGGAGGCGGCCTACGAGCAGTACTTC
TRBV20-1	TRBD1	TRBJ2-5	-	CSASEPGGAETQYF	TGCAGTGCTAGTGAACCAGGGGGAGCGGAGACCCAGTACTTC
TRBV15	-	TRBJ2-2	few	CATSRQRQNTGELFF	TGTGCCACCAGCAGACAAAGACAGAACACCGGGGAGCTGTTTTTT
TRBV2	TRBD2	TRBJ2-1	-	CASSEFLGTRNEQFF	TGTGCCAGCAGTGAATTCCTCGGGACTAGAAATGAGCAGTTCTTC
TRBV2	TRBD1	TRBJ2-4	-	CAGRTGGSKNIQYF	TGTGCCGGCCGGACAGGGGGCTCCAAAAACATTCAGTACTTC
TRBV5-1	-	TRBJ2-6	-	CASSLTGNSGANVLTF	TGCGCCAGCAGCTTGACAGGGAACTCTGGGGCCAACGTCCTGACTTTC
TRBV7-9	-	TRBJ1-4	-	CASSLQGSDEKLFF	TGTGCCAGCAGCTTGCAGGGGTCCGACGAAAAACTGTTTTTT
TRBV24-1	TRBD1	TRBJ2-3	-	CATSDPTGGKADTQYF	TGTGCCACCAGTGATCCTACAGGGGGTAAGGCAGATACGCAGTATTTT
TRBV19	-	TRBJ1-5	-	CASNYRNSNQPQHF	TGTGCCAGTAACTATAGAAATAGCAATCAGCCCCAGCATTTT
TRBV6-2/TRBV6-3	TRBD2	TRBJ2-3	once	CASSYTSVISGPDTQYF	TGTGCCAGCAGTTACACTTCGGTTATTAGCGGGCCAGATACGCAGTATTTT
TRBV6-5	-	TRBJ1-2	once	CASSYSSRFYGYTF	TGTGCCAGCAGTTACTCGAGTCGGTTCTATGGCTACACCTTC
TRBV6-6	TRBD1	TRBJ1-1	-	CASSYSGTGEAFF	TGTGCCAGCAGTTACAGCGGGACAGGGGAAGCTTTCTTT
TRBV3-1/TRBV3-2	-	TRBJ2-1	-	CASRREHEQFF	TGTGCCAGCAGGCGCGAGCACGAGCAGTTCTTC
TRBV7-8	-	TRBJ1-1	-	CASSARLNTEAFF	TGTGCCAGCAGCGCACGGTTGAACACTGAAGCTTTCTTT
TRBV5-4	-	TRBJ2-1	-	CASSRPQRDNEQFF	TGTGCCAGCAGCCGCCCCCAGCGGGACAATGAGCAGTTCTTC
TRBV2	TRBD1	TRBJ2-1	-	CASMGTGFSYNEQFF	TGTGCCAGCATGGGGACAGGGTTCTCCTACAATGAGCAGTTCTTC